This T cell receptor beta chain was obtained from a study of OX40 agonist ivuxolimab in advanced cancers. As for the study more broadly: Ivuxolimab was an agonistic, fully human IgG2 monoclonal antibody directed against OX40 (CD134), a costimulatory receptor. Among the approximately 50 dose-escalation patients, 19 had hepatocellular carcinoma, approximately 15 melanoma, 9 renal cell carcinoma and 9 head and neck cancer. Intravenous ivuxolimab was administered to patients every 2 weeks at six dose levels: 0.01, 0.1, 0.3, 1.5, 3 and 10 mg/kg. Peripheral TCRbeta sequencing aimed to test whether ivuxolimab altered TCR sequence diversity and caused clonal T-cell expansion. Prior anti-PD-1, anti-PD-L1 or anti-CTLA-4 therapy was permitted, and 40% of dose-escalation patients had received checkpoint inhibitors. In the dose-escalation cohort, 70% to 90% of patients were male, and the mean age was 60 years with a range of about 20 to 80. The paper reports the monotherapy dose-escalation portion (N = 52 patients) of the phase I ivuxolimab trial. Partial responses occurred in three dose-escalation patients: two with cutaneous melanoma and one with hepatocellular carcinoma.

The research as a whole found: Clonal expansion of both CD4+ and CD8+ blood T cells was observed from baseline to week 6 at doses 0.1 to 3.0 mg/kg. Which antigens the clonally expanded peripheral T cells were specific for was not determined. Low levels of normalized T-cell clonal expansion were also seen in some patients who did not respond. In partial responders in the 0.1-3.0 mg/kg groups, normalized peripheral clonal expansion was found to be among the lowest, especially among CD8+ T cells. After ivuxolimab, CD8+ T cells had more expanded clones than CD4+ T cells on average.

Genomic DNA was extracted from sorted cells for sequencing of the TCRbeta CDR3 region. The immunoSEQ Assay was used for sequencing of TCRbeta CDR3 regions. Here the immuneACCESS table is served through TCRdb, limited to in-frame sequences with V and J called. Missing clones are a known gap in these copies; in checked studies unresolved V genes cover under half, and the rest lacks a known reason. This sample lists about 14,000 clones; roughly 87% were detected once. The leading ten clones occupy under 80% of the sample. A word on this clone: What antigen it recognizes has not been identified. Nothing much larger sits one base from this clone, and base qualities are not available.

Trimming at the junction amounts to 5 bases on V and 0 bases on J, and the germline ends lie 19 bases apart. The CDR3 contains 18 residues, cysteine and phenylalanine counted. Here the CDR3 DNA is all that survives: 54 bases in frame from base 1. According to the germline V gene, CDR1 reads MGHDK and CDR2 reads SYGVNS. The trial excluded patients who had a history of autoimmune disease or who were on systemic immunosuppression. In every dose cohort, peripheral blood was drawn for TCR sequencing at baseline, cycle 4 day 1, and cycle 7 day 1. The samples were taken from a phase I, first-in-human, multicenter, open-label dose-escalation trial of ivuxolimab. The trial enrolled adults with locally advanced or metastatic head and neck squamous cell, hepatocellular, melanoma or renal cell carcinoma. Before TCR sequencing, CD4+ and CD8+ T cells were separately sorted from peripheral blood.

The sequence is built from TRBV25-1 and TRBJ1-4; the D gene is unclear. The sequencing used CD4+ or CD8+ T cells sorted from blood, collected in a trial of the OX40 agonist ivuxolimab. The clonotype comes from an adult with an advanced solid tumor such as melanoma, head and neck, liver or kidney cancer. The CDR3 loop reads CASSISGPDLSTNEKLFF. The nucleotides read TGTGCCAGCAGTATCTCGGGTCCGGATCTCTCAACTAATGAAAAACTGTTTTTT. Outside the CDR3, residues come from the reference TRBV25-1 and TRBJ1-4 proteins, so the full variable domain is: EADIYQTPRYLVIGTGKKITLECSQTMGHDKMYWYQQDPGMELHLIHYSYGVNSTEKGDLSSESTVSRIRTEHFPLTLESARPSHTSQYLCASSISGPDLSTNEKLFFGSGTQLSVL.